This T cell receptor (beta chain) derives from a study of blood T cell repertoires in COVID-19. Profiled with immunoSEQ multiplex PCR; TCRdb holds only in-frame clones, not every one. Of 190,000 or so clones listed, under 90% are singletons. The V gene end was trimmed by 5 bases and the J gene end by 2 bases; junction bases not matched to a gene: 9. The CDR3 has 15 amino acids. Germline CDR1 reads SGHNT; CDR2 reads YYREEE (reference sequence). Material: peripheral blood. This TCR was recovered from a man aged 35 to 55 with acute or convalescent COVID-19. The chain employs TRBV5-4 and TRBJ2-5; 7 nucleotides align to TRBD2. The CDR3 nucleotides are TGTGCCAGCAGTCTGGCGGGGGTAGGGCAAGAGACCCAGTACTTC. Translating gives CASSLAGVGQETQYF.